The 9 T cell receptor beta chains reported below all come from one sample, sequenced in a study of T cell changes during pregnancy in multiple sclerosis. Assay: immunoSEQ multiplex PCR; the TCRdb copy retains only in-frame clones and omits some. Of 45,000 to 60,000 clones listed, around nine tenths are singletons. The input for sequencing was CD4+ T cells from peripheral blood mononuclear cells, taken before pregnancy. These receptors originate from a female donor with multiple sclerosis, enrolled in a pregnancy study.

There are a few counts of this clone. The V call is TRBV19, the J call TRBJ2-7; TRBD1 aligns across 10 bases. The CDR3 runs 15 residues. From germline, CDR1 is LNHDA and CDR2 SQIVND (reference sequence). J gave up 7 bases and V 4 bases, and 10 bases lay outside the gene matches. This CDR3 reads CASSRTGTGAREQYF. In DNA, the CDR3 is TGTGCCAGTAGTAGGACCGGGACAGGGGCTCGTGAGCAGTACTTC.

This chain connects TRBV7-2 to TRBJ2-1, with D possibly matching TRBD2 (6 bases). CDR1 and CDR2 from the germline V gene are SGHTA and FQGNSA. The ends were cut back, 4 bases at V and 9 bases at J, with 16 bases in the middle. This CDR3 is built from 14 residues. This CDR3 is CASSSGVRESEQFF. CDR3 coding DNA: TGTGCCAGCAGCTCCGGAGTACGGGAGTCTGAGCAGTTCTTC.

The V and J genes are TRBV7-2 and TRBJ2-2, with 12 bases that match TRBD2. V lost 5 bases and J lost 4; bases outside the gene matches: 11. Germline V lookup: CDR1 SGHTA, CDR2 FQGNSA. CDR3 length: 18 amino acids. CDR3 sequence: CASSLKRLAGVSTGELFF. The DNA of the CDR3 is TGTGCCAGCAGCCTTAAACGACTAGCGGGAGTAAGCACCGGGGAGCTGTTTTTT.

The rearrangement joins TRBV4-1 to TRBJ2-5; D may be TRBD2 (7 bases). With 0 bases removed from V and 2 bases from J, the gap between germline ends came to 13 bases. CDR1 MGHRA and CDR2 YSYEKL come from the germline V gene. The CDR3 has 16 residues. CDR3 sequence reads: CASSQEGGDFQETQYF. CDR3 coding DNA: TGCGCCAGCAGCCAAGAAGGGGGGGACTTTCAAGAGACCCAGTACTTC.

This clone has just a few counts. The chain uses TRBV2 and TRBJ1-2; a possible D gene is TRBD1 (5 bases). V was trimmed by 6 bases and J by 4 bases, leaving 15 bases between them. The length of the CDR3 is 14 residues. Germline CDR1 reads SNHLY; CDR2 reads FYNNEI. The CDR3: CASRDSRTSYGYTF. The DNA of the CDR3 is TGTGCCAGCAGAGACAGCCGAACCTCCTATGGCTACACCTTC.

This clone appeared once. The chain combines TRBV28 with TRBJ2-3; no clear D gene. The germline V gene encodes CDR1 MDHEN and CDR2 SYDVKM. The CDR3 has 12 amino acids. V was shortened by 6 bases and J by 7 bases, with 11 bases between the two germline ends. CDR3 amino acids: CASSPGYHTQYF. The CDR3 DNA sequence: TGTGCCAGCAGCCCGGGTTATCATACGCAGTATTTT.

The V gene is TRBV7-2, the J gene TRBJ1-1; 7 bases match TRBD1. With V trimmed by 6 bases and J by 1 base, 8 bases remained unmatched. Germline V lookup: CDR1 SGHTA, CDR2 FQGNSA. There are 15 residues in the CDR3. Here the CDR3 DNA reads TGTGCCAGCAGACAGACAGGGCCGCCGAACACTGAAGCTTTCTTT. It specifies CASRQTGPPNTEAFF. Together with reference TRBV7-2 and TRBJ1-1, the CDR3 gives the full variable domain: GAGVSQSPSNKVTEKGKDVELRCDPISGHTALYWYRQSLGQGLEFLIYFQGNSAPDKSGLPSDRFSAERTGGSVSTLTIQRTQQEDSAVYLCASRQTGPPNTEAFFGQGTRLTVV.

In this sample, this clone turned up a few times. J is TRBJ2-5 and V is TRBV2; 8 nucleotides line up with TRBD1. The CDR3 covers 15 residues. The trim removed 4 bases at V and 4 bases at J, leaving 8 bases unmatched. Germline CDR1 and CDR2: SNHLY and FYNNEI. The DNA for the CDR3 is TGTGCCAGCAGTGTGTCGGGACAGGTCCGAGAGACCCAGTACTTC. It codes for CASSVSGQVRETQYF.

The V gene is TRBV10-1, the J gene TRBJ1-1, with 9 bases aligning to TRBD1. Per germline, CDR1 WNHNN and CDR2 SYGVQD (reference sequence). The V and J ends lost 4 bases and 2 bases, in that order; junction bases with no gene match: 8. This CDR3 is built from 16 residues. DNA for the CDR3: TGCGCCAGCAGTGGACCGGGACAGGGCACTAACACTGAAGCTTTCTTT. Translating gives CASSGPGQGTNTEAFF.